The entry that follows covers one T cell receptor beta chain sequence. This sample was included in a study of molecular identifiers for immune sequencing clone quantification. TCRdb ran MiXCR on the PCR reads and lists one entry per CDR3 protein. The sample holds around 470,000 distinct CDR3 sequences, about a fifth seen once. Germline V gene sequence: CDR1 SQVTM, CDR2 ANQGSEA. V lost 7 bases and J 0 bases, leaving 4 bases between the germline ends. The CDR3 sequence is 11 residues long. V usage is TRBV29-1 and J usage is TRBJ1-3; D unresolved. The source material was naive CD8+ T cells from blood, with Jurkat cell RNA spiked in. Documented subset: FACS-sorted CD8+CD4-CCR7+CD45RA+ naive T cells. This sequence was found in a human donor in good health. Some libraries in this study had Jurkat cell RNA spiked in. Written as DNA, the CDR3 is TGCAGCGCTAACTCTGGAAACACCATATATTTT. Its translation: CSANSGNTIYF.